This TCR beta chain was captured in a study of Graves' ophthalmopathy and Graves' hyperthyroidism. Study background: Before any treatment was given, at initial diagnosis, peripheral blood was collected.

TCR beta CDR3 regions were amplified from RNA transcripts. The first-round RT-PCR employed HTBI primers together with the Qiagen OneStep RT-PCR kit. A multiplex PCR was then performed as the second round. TCRdb reanalysed the multiplex PCR reads using MiXCR and keeps one entry per CDR3 protein. The table records hundreds of thousands of distinct CDR3 sequences, 35% to 50% of them present only once. Every ophthalmopathy donor presented moderate-to-severe activity, CAS ≥3, NOSPECS ≥4 and duration under 3 months. Physicians reached a diagnosis by relying on clinical symptoms, serum thyroxine, TRAb, thyroid ultrasound and orbital computed tomography. The CDR3 is made up of 12 amino acids. Trimming stripped 4 bases from V and 1 base from J, with 7 bases between. Germline lookup yields CDR1 SQVTM and CDR2 ANQGSEA.

This clonotype was sampled from an adult man with Graves' ophthalmopathy. The J gene is TRBJ2-5, the V gene TRBV29-1, with unresolved D. The sample consisted of peripheral blood. In DNA form, the CDR3 reads TGCAGCGTTGCGGGCCCCCAAGAGACCCAGTACTTC. This gives the protein CSVAGPQETQYF.